This T cell receptor beta chain was sequenced for a study of T cells of healthy individuals. This clonotype has just a few counts. TCRdb reanalysed the 5' RACE reads using MiXCR and keeps one entry per CDR3 protein. The table records 60,000 to 70,000 distinct CDR3 sequences, roughly 17% of them present only once. The clonotype originates from a human donor in good health.

DNA of the CDR3: TGCAGTGCTAGCGAGAGGGCGACGAACACTGAAGCTTTCTTT. Its translation: CSASERATNTEAFF. This chain uses TRBV20-1 with TRBJ1-1; unclear D gene. Germline V gene data show CDR1 as DFQATT and CDR2 as SNEGSKA (reference sequence). V was shortened by 3 bases and J by 1 base, with 12 bases between the two germline ends. This CDR3 comprises 14 residues.